This entry lists 6 T cell receptor beta chains sequenced from one sample in a study of blood T cell repertoires in COVID-19. Produced via immunoSEQ multiplex PCR; TCRdb's table is partial and in-frame only. The sample records 150,000 or so clones, approximately 86% being singletons. Sequencing input: PBMCs or T cells enriched from blood (not recorded which). The origin of the receptors is a woman between 35 and 50 years old who had been exposed to COVID-19.

The DNA of the CDR3 is TGTGCCAGTAGTATAGCTAGCGGGGCTTATGAGCAGTTCTTC. It encodes CASSIASGAYEQFF. The gene calls are TRBV19 and TRBJ2-1; 9 nucleotides agree with TRBD2. Germline V gives CDR1 LNHDA, CDR2 SQIVND (reference sequence). V lost 1 base, J lost 8 bases, and 3 bases stayed unmatched. The CDR3 has 14 residues.

This chain connects TRBV4-2 to TRBJ1-5; D gene uncertain. The CDR3 sequence is 14 residues long. The germline gives CDR1 LGHNA, CDR2 YNFKEQ. Trimming took off 0 bases at V and 4 bases at J, with 7 bases between the two ends. Here the CDR3 DNA reads TGTGCCAGCAGCCAAGACGTAACAAATCAGCCCCAGCATTTT. Protein sequence: CASSQDVTNQPQHF.

This chain links TRBV29-1 with TRBJ1-1; D is perhaps TRBD1 (5 bases). Trimming cost V 0 bases and J 3 bases, with 14 bases left between them. Germline V gene data show CDR1 as SQVTM and CDR2 as ANQGSEA. The CDR3 is made up of 15 amino acids. The DNA for the CDR3 is TGCAGCGTTGAAGATGGGGGGTACTATGACACTGAAGCTTTCTTT. It specifies CSVEDGGYYDTEAFF. The full variable domain, completed using reference TRBV29-1 and TRBJ1-1, is SAVISQKPSRDICQRGTSLTIQCQVDSQVTMMFWYRQQPGQSLTLIATANQGSEATYESGFVIDKFPISRPNLTFSTLTVSNMSPEDSSIYLCSVEDGGYYDTEAFFGQGTRLTVV.

The chain has TRBV9 and TRBJ1-3; D unresolved. V lost 0 bases and J lost 0, with 7 bases in between. The CDR3 loop spans 15 amino acids. Germline V gene sequence: CDR1 SGDLS, CDR2 YYNGEE. The CDR3 sequence is CASSVESFSGNTIYF. CDR3 sequence (DNA): TGTGCCAGCAGCGTAGAGAGTTTCTCTGGAAACACCATATATTTT.

The V and J genes are TRBV3-1 (or the pseudogene TRBV3-2) and TRBJ2-7; a possible D gene is TRBD1 (5 bases). From germline, CDR1 is LGHDT and CDR2 YNNKEL (reference sequence). V gave up 5 bases and J gave up 2 bases, with 10 bases separating them. The length of the CDR3 is 13 residues. The CDR3 here is CASSVGPAYEQYF. Here the CDR3 DNA reads TGTGCCAGCAGCGTGGGGCCCGCCTACGAGCAGTACTTC.

This rearrangement joins TRBV5-1 to TRBJ2-3; TRBD2 matches 8 bases. Germline values: CDR1 SGHRS, CDR2 YFSETQ. V shed 7 bases and J 3 bases; nucleotides not matched to a gene: 10. This CDR3 is built from 15 residues. The CDR3 here is CASQPGTSRTDTQYF. CDR3 coding DNA: TGCGCCAGCCAACCCGGGACTAGTCGTACAGATACGCAGTATTTT. The variable domain in full, completed from reference TRBV5-1 and TRBJ2-3, reads KAGVTQTPRYLIKTRGQQVTLSCSPISGHRSVSWYQQTPGQGLQFLFEYFSETQRNKGNFPGRFSGRQFSNSRSEMNVSTLELGDSALYLCASQPGTSRTDTQYFGPGTRLTVL.